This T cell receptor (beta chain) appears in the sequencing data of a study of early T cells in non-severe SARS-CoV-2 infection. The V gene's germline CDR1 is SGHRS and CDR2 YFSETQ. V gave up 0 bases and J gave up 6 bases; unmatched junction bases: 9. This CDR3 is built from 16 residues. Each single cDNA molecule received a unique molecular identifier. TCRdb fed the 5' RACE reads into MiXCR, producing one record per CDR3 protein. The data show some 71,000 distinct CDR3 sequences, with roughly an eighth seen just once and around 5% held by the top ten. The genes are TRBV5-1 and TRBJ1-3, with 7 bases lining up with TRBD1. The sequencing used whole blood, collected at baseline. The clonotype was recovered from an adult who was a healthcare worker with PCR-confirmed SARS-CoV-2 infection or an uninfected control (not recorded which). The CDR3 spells CASSLGGQMRLNTIYF. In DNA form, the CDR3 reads TGCGCCAGCAGCTTGGGGGGACAGATGAGATTAAACACCATATATTTT.